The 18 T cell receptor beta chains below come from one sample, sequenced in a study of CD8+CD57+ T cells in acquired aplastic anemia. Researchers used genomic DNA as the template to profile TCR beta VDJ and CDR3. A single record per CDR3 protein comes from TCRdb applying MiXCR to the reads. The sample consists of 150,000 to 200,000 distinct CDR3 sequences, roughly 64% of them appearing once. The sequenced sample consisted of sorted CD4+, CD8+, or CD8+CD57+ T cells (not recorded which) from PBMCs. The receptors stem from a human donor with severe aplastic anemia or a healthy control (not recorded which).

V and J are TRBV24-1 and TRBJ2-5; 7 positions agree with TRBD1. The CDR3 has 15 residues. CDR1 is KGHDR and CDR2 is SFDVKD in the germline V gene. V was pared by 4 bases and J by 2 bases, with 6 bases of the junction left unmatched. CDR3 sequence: CATSDSTGPQETQYF. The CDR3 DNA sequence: TGTGCCACCAGTGACTCGACAGGGCCACAAGAGACCCAGTACTTC.

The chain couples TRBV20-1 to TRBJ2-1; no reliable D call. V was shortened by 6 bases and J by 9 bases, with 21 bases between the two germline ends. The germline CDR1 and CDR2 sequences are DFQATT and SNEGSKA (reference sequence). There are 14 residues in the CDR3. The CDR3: CSAGAPGYPSEQFF. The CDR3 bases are TGCAGTGCAGGCGCCCCAGGATACCCCAGTGAGCAGTTCTTC.

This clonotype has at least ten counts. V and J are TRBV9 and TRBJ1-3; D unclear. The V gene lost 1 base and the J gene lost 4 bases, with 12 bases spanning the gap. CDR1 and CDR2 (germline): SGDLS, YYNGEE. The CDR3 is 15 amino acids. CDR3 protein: CASSVSSEGGNTIYF. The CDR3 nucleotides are TGTGCCAGCAGCGTATCATCAGAGGGAGGAAACACCATATATTTT.

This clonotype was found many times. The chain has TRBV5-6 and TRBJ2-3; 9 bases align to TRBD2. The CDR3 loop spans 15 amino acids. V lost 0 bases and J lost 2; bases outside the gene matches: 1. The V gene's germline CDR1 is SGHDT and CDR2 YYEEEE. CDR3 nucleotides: TGTGCCAGCAGCTTGGGCGGGGGGGCCACAGATACGCAGTATTTT. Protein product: CASSLGGGATDTQYF. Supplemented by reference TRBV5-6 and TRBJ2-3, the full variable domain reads DAGVTQSPTHLIKTRGQQVTLRCSPKSGHDTVSWYQQALGQGPQFIFQYYEEEERQRGNFPDRFSGHQFPNYSSELNVNALLLGDSALYLCASSLGGGATDTQYFGPGTRLTVL.

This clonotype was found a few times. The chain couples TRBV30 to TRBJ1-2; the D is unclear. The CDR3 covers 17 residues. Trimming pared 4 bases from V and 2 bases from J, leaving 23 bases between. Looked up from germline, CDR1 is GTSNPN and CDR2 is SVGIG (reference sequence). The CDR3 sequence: CAWTGYTGLESNYGYTF. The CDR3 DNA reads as TGTGCCTGGACGGGCTACACGGGATTAGAGTCGAACTATGGCTACACCTTC.

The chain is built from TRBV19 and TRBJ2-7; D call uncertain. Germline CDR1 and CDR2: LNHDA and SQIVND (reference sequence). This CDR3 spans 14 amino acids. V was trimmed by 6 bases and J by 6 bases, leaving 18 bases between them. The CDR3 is CASRAETRSSEQYF. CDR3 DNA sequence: TGTGCCAGTAGGGCAGAGACTCGATCCAGCGAGCAGTACTTC.

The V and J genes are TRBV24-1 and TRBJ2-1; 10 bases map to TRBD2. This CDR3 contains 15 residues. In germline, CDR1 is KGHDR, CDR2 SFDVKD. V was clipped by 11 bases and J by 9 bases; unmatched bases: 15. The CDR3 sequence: CASSSSGGAHSEQFF. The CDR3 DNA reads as TGTGCCAGCAGCTCCAGCGGGGGGGCGCACAGTGAGCAGTTCTTC.

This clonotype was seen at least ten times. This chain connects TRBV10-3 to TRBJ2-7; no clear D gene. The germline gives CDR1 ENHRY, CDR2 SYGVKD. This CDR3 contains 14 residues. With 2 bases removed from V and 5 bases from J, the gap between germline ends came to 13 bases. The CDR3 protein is CAISEGSPGHEQYF. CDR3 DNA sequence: TGTGCCATCAGTGAGGGTAGCCCCGGCCACGAGCAGTACTTC.

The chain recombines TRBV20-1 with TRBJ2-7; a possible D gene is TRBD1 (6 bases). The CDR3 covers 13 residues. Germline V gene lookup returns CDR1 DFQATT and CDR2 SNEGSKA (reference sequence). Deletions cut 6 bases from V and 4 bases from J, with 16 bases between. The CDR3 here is CSATRRQVYEQYF. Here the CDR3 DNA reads TGCAGTGCCACTCGGAGACAGGTTTACGAGCAGTACTTC.

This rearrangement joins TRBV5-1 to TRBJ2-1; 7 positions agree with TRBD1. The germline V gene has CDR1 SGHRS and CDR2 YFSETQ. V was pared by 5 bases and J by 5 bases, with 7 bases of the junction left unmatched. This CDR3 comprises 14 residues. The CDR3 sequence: CASRAPGQHNEQFF. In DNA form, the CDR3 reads TGCGCCAGCAGAGCACCGGGACAGCACAATGAGCAGTTCTTC.

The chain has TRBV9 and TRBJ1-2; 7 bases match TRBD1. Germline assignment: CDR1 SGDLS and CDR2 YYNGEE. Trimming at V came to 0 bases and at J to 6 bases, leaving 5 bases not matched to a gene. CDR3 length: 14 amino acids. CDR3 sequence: CASSVVGTADGYTF. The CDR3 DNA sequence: TGTGCCAGCAGCGTAGTAGGGACAGCCGATGGCTACACCTTC.

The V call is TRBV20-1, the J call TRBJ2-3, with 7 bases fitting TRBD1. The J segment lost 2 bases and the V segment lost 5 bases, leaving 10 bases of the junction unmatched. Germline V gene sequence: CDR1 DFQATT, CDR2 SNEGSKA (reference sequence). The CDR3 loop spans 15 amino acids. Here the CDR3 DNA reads TGCAGTGCTCACTCTCTGACAGGGTACACAGATACGCAGTATTTT. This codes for CSAHSLTGYTDTQYF.

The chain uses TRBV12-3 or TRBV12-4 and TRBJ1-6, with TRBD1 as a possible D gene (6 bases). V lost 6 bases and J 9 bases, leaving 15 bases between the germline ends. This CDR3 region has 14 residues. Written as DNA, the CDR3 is TGTGCCAGCAGGACAACAGGGTTGATTTCACCCCTCCACTTT. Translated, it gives CASRTTGLISPLHF.

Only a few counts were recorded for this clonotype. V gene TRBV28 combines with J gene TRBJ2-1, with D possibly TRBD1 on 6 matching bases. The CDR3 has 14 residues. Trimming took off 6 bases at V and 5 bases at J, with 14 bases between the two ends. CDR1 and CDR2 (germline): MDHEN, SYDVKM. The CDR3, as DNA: TGTGCCAGCAGACTAGTAGGGGGTGACAATGAGCAGTTCTTC. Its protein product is CASRLVGGDNEQFF.

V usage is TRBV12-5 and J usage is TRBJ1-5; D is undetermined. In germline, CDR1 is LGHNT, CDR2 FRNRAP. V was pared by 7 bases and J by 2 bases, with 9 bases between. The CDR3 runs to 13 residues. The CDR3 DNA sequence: TGTGCTAGTGCCGGGCGGCGCAATCAGCCCCAGCATTTT. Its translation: CASAGRRNQPQHF.

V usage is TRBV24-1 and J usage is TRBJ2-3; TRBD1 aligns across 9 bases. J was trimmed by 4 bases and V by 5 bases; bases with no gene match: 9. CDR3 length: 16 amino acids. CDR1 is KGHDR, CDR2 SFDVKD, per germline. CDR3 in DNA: TGTGCCACCAGTGTCCGAGACAGGGGGAAGCCAGATACGCAGTATTTT. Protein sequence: CATSVRDRGKPDTQYF.

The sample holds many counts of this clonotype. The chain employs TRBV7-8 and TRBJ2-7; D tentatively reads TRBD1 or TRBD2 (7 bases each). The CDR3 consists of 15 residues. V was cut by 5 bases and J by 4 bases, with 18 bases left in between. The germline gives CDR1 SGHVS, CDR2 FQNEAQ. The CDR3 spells CASSPPGGVWYEQYF. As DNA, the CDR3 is TGTGCCAGCAGCCCACCAGGGGGGGTTTGGTACGAGCAGTACTTC.

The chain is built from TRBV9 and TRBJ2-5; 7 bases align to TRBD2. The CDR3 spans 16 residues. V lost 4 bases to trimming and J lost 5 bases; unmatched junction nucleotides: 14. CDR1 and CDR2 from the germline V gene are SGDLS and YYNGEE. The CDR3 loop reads CASSRDLSGGTETQYF. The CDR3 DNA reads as TGTGCCAGCAGCCGGGACCTGTCGGGGGGAACGGAGACCCAGTACTTC.